One and the same sample provided the 26 T cell receptor beta chains below, sequenced in a study of blood T cell repertoires in COVID-19. Using immunoSEQ multiplex PCR, the repertoire was profiled, and TCRdb retains in-frame clones only, with some absent. The table records around 86,000 clones, roughly 88% of them present only once. Material for sequencing was peripheral blood. The receptors stem from a human donor in a cohort sampled during active COVID-19.

This chain joins TRBV21-1 and TRBJ2-1; the DNA was not compared with TRBD2, the D call given in the table. TRBV21-1 is listed as a pseudogene. The CDR3 sequence is 16 residues long. DNA for the CDR3: TGTGCCAGCAGCAAAATCGAGAGCCCGGGACTTGATGAGCAGTTCTTC. Translated: CASSKIESPGLDEQFF.

This chain connects TRBV9 to TRBJ1-5; D not certain. With 0 bases removed from V and 6 bases from J, the gap between germline ends came to 7 bases. The germline V gene encodes CDR1 SGDLS and CDR2 YYNGEE. The CDR3 spans 13 residues. The CDR3 DNA reads TGTGCCAGCAGCGTAGGCTGGAGTCAGCCCCAGCATTTT. This codes for CASSVGWSQPQHF.

The chain combines TRBV4-2 with TRBJ2-3, with 11 bases identical to TRBD2. The CDR3 sequence is 16 residues long. In germline, CDR1 is LGHNA, CDR2 YNFKEQ. V lost 2 bases and J lost 4; bases outside the gene matches: 5. As DNA, the CDR3 is TGTGCCAGCAGCCAAAGGACTAGCGGGTCCCCAGATACGCAGTATTTT. Translating it yields CASSQRTSGSPDTQYF.

This chain uses TRBV6-5 with TRBJ2-7; D uncertain. The germline gives CDR1 MNHEY, CDR2 SVGAGI. This CDR3 has 13 residues. V shed 2 bases and J shed 4 bases, with 9 bases lying between them. The CDR3 protein is CASSYNPRYEQYF. The DNA for the CDR3 is TGTGCCAGCAGTTACAACCCCCGGTACGAGCAGTACTTC.

The gene calls are TRBV28 and TRBJ1-1; possible D gene TRBD1, 5 bases. From germline, CDR1 is MDHEN and CDR2 SYDVKM. The CDR3 totals 14 residues. The V end was cut by 7 bases, the J end by 5 bases, with 17 bases between. The CDR3 DNA reads TGTGCCAGCACCGACCTGGGGGGGAGGACTGAAGCTTTCTTT. Amino acid sequence: CASTDLGGRTEAFF.

The chain links TRBV5-1 to TRBJ2-3; possible D gene TRBD1, 6 bases. The CDR3 runs to 15 residues. Trimming removed 1 base from V and 1 base from J, with 10 bases in between. Germline V lookup: CDR1 SGHRS, CDR2 YFSETQ. In nucleotides, the CDR3 is TGCGCCAGCAGCTTGACAGGGACCGGCACAGATACGCAGTATTTT. Amino acids: CASSLTGTGTDTQYF.

The chain has TRBV6-5 and TRBJ1-1, with TRBD1 as a possible D gene (5 bases). CDR1 MNHEY and CDR2 SVGAGI come from the germline V gene. This CDR3 region has 14 residues. V lost 7 bases and J lost 1, with 13 bases in between. The CDR3 here is CASIMDKTNTEAFF. Written as DNA, the CDR3 is TGTGCCAGCATTATGGACAAGACGAACACTGAAGCTTTCTTT.

This chain connects TRBV6-5 to TRBJ2-7; the D gene is possibly TRBD1 (5 bases). The CDR3 is 15 amino acids. The germline V gene has CDR1 MNHEY and CDR2 SVGAGI. Trimming stripped 6 bases from V and 4 bases from J, with 19 bases between. CDR3 nucleotides: TGTGCCAGCAGCCTCACAGGACACCTCACATACGAGCAGTACTTC. It encodes CASSLTGHLTYEQYF.

The chain links TRBV6-1 to TRBJ1-5, with D perhaps TRBD1 (5 bases). Trimming took off 0 bases at V and 2 bases at J, with 14 bases between the two ends. Germline CDR1 reads MNHNS; CDR2 reads SASEGT. The CDR3 is 17 amino acids. The CDR3 sequence is CASSEALGGRGNQPQHF. The CDR3 DNA reads as TGTGCCAGCAGTGAAGCGCTGGGGGGAAGGGGCAATCAGCCCCAGCATTTT.

The chain recombines TRBV30 with TRBJ2-7; 9 positions agree with TRBD1. Germline CDR1 is GTSNPN and CDR2 is SVGIG (reference sequence). The J segment lost 5 bases and the V segment lost 6 bases, leaving 8 bases of the junction unmatched. The CDR3 is made up of 13 amino acids. The CDR3 coding sequence is TGTGCCTGTGATCAGGGACAGGGCAACGAGCAGTACTTC. Translated, it gives CACDQGQGNEQYF. The full variable domain, completed using reference TRBV30 and TRBJ2-7, is SQTIHQWPATLVQPVGSPLSLECTVEGTSNPNLYWYRQAAGRGLQLLFYSVGIGQISSEVPQNLSASRPQDRQFILSSKKLLLSDSGFYLCACDQGQGNEQYFGPGTRLTVT.

The DNA of the CDR3 is TGTGCCAGCAGCCCTGGGACAGTGGGAAAACTGTTTTTT. It is translated as CASSPGTVGKLFF. The chain combines TRBV7-9 with TRBJ1-4, with 7 positions matching TRBD1. This CDR3 region has 13 residues. Germline V gene data show CDR1 as SEHNR and CDR2 as FQNEAQ (reference sequence). With 5 bases clipped from V and 10 bases from J, the junction kept 7 bases outside the gene matches.

This chain connects TRBV2 to TRBJ2-3, with D unresolved. Germline values: CDR1 SNHLY, CDR2 FYNNEI. The V end lost 8 bases, the J end lost 2 bases, and 14 bases lay between the germline ends. The CDR3 consists of 14 residues. The CDR3 region has the DNA TGTGCCAGCCTCGTCCCATTGGCCACAGATACGCAGTATTTT. Amino acid sequence: CASLVPLATDTQYF.

The chain joins TRBV5-4 to TRBJ2-7, with 10 bases that match TRBD2. Germline values: CDR1 SGHNT, CDR2 YYREEE (reference sequence). The CDR3 is 14 residues long. V dropped 1 base and J dropped 10; count of bases not matched to a gene: 8. CDR3 in amino acids: CASSLWASGGDQYF. The CDR3 DNA reads TGTGCCAGCAGCTTGTGGGCTAGCGGGGGTGATCAGTACTTC. The full variable domain, in which reference TRBV5-4 and TRBJ2-7 provide the parts outside the CDR3, is ETGVTQSPTHLIKTRGQQVTLRCSSQSGHNTVSWYQQALGQGPQFIFQYYREEENGRGNFPPRFSGLQFPNYSSELNVNALELDDSALYLCASSLWASGGDQYFGPGTRLTVT.

A few counts support this clone. The V gene is TRBV19, the J gene TRBJ2-3; possibly TRBD1 for D (5 bases). With 1 base removed from V and 6 bases from J, the gap between germline ends came to 11 bases. CDR1 is LNHDA and CDR2 is SQIVND in the germline V gene (reference sequence). CDR3 length: 14 residues. The CDR3 sequence: CASSIAAGLDTQYF. CDR3 in DNA: TGTGCCAGTAGTATAGCGGCAGGGCTGGATACGCAGTATTTT.

The chain recombines TRBV18 with TRBJ1-3; 7 positions agree with TRBD1. V lost 1 base and J lost 9; bases outside the gene matches: 12. Germline CDR1 reads KGHSH; CDR2 reads LQKENI. CDR3 length equals 16 residues. The CDR3 spells CASSPQAGTVLGTIYF. CDR3 bases: TGTGCCAGCTCACCACAGGCCGGGACAGTGTTAGGCACCATATATTTT.

The V gene is TRBV9, the J gene TRBJ2-3; TRBD2 is a possible D gene (7 bases). This CDR3 has 16 amino acids. The V end was cut by 3 bases, the J end by 1 base, with 15 bases between. Looked up from germline, CDR1 is SGDLS and CDR2 is YYNGEE. CDR3 sequence reads: CASSAFLGGGTDTQYF. CDR3 DNA sequence: TGTGCCAGCAGCGCCTTTCTAGGGGGGGGCACAGATACGCAGTATTTT.

This CDR3 reads CARSRRGNQPQHF. For the CDR3, the DNA is TGTGCCAGGTCGAGGAGGGGCAATCAGCCCCAGCATTTT. This chain joins TRBV6-6 and TRBJ1-5; no reliable D call. The CDR3 has 13 amino acids. V gave up 9 bases and J gave up 2 bases, with 11 bases separating them. In germline, CDR1 is MNHNY, CDR2 SVGAGI (reference sequence).

This clone has just one count. This chain joins TRBV11-3 and TRBJ1-1; no definite D call. This CDR3 comprises 13 residues. The V end was cut by 2 bases, the J end by 3 bases, with 7 bases between. Germline CDR1 is SGHNT and CDR2 is YENEEA. As DNA, the CDR3 is TGTGCCAGCAGCTTATCTCCGGACACTGAAGCTTTCTTT. Translated: CASSLSPDTEAFF.

This clone appeared a single time. V is TRBV5-1 and J is TRBJ2-7; TRBD2 is a possible D gene (5 bases). CDR1 SGHRS and CDR2 YFSETQ come from the germline V gene. This CDR3 has 15 amino acids. V dropped 0 bases and J dropped 1 base, with 11 bases sitting between them. CDR3 region: CASSLEPRVSYEQYF. CDR3 sequence (DNA): TGCGCCAGCAGCTTGGAACCGCGGGTATCCTACGAGCAGTACTTC.

The chain couples TRBV4-1 to TRBJ2-3; D is possibly TRBD2 (6 bases). The CDR3 runs to 17 residues. Trimming left V 2 bases short and J 0 bases short, with 15 bases between. Germline assignment: CDR1 MGHRA and CDR2 YSYEKL. CDR3 in amino acids: CASSQRARGRSTDTQYF. DNA of the CDR3: TGCGCCAGCAGCCAAAGGGCCCGTGGGAGGAGCACAGATACGCAGTATTTT.

Comments on this clone: This sample also contains other DNA sequences that code for the same CDR3. CDR3 protein: CASSEPGQGYEQYF. As DNA, the CDR3 is TGTGCCAGCAGCGAGCCGGGACAGGGTTACGAGCAGTACTTC. This chain links TRBV2 with TRBJ2-7; 9 nucleotides line up with TRBD1. CDR3 length: 14 amino acids. Germline CDR1 SNHLY, CDR2 FYNNEI. Unmatched junction bases numbered 7, after V lost 6 bases and J lost 4 bases.

The chain recombines TRBV30 with TRBJ1-2; D is unresolved. Trimming removed 4 bases from V and 6 bases from J, with 15 bases in between. The CDR3 sequence is 13 residues long. Germline values: CDR1 GTSNPN, CDR2 SVGIG (reference sequence). The DNA of the CDR3 is TGTGCCTGGATGTGGCCAACCTCCCATGGCTACACCTTC. This sequence encodes CAWMWPTSHGYTF.

V is TRBV11-3 and J is TRBJ2-1; 7 positions agree with TRBD2. Germline lookup yields CDR1 SGHNT and CDR2 YENEEA. The CDR3 has 19 amino acids. V lost 1 base to trimming and J lost 1 base; unmatched junction nucleotides: 13. The CDR3 coding sequence is TGTGCCAGCAGCTTAGCTTGGGGTCGGGGGGATCGGTCCTACAATGAGCAGTTCTTC. Encoded protein: CASSLAWGRGDRSYNEQFF.

The chain links TRBV11-3 to TRBJ2-3; 9 bases align to TRBD2. The CDR3 runs to 15 residues. Per germline, CDR1 SGHNT and CDR2 YENEEA. The J segment lost 4 bases and the V segment lost 4 bases, leaving 6 bases of the junction unmatched. The CDR3, as DNA: TGTGCCAGCAGCTGGGGGCGGGGGGGCGCAGATACGCAGTATTTT. Protein: CASSWGRGGADTQYF.

The gene calls are TRBV5-1 and TRBJ1-5, with 8 bases identical to TRBD1. This CDR3 comprises 13 residues. The V gene's germline CDR1 is SGHRS and CDR2 YFSETQ. With 2 bases clipped from V and 6 bases from J, the junction kept 1 base outside the gene matches. The CDR3 loop reads CASSLTGGQPQHF. The CDR3, as DNA: TGCGCCAGCAGCTTAACAGGGGGTCAGCCCCAGCATTTT.

The rearrangement links TRBV6-5 to TRBJ2-1; D uncertain. This CDR3 has 11 residues. Germline-derived CDR1 and CDR2 are MNHEY and SVGAGI. V was clipped by 8 bases and J by 10 bases, with 12 bases between them. CDR3 sequence (DNA): TGTGCCAGCGGCTCCCTCGGGGAGCAGTTCTTC. Encoded protein: CASGSLGEQFF.